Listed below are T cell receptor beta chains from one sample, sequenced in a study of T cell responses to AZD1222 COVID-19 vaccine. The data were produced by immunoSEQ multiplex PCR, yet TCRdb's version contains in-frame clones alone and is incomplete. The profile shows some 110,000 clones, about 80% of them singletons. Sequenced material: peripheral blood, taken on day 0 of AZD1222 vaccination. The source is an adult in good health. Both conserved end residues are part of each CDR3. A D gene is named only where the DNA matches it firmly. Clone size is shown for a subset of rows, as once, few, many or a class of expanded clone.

CASSRAHLRLAAIYEQYF	TGTGCCAGCAGCAGAGCCCATCTAAGACTAGCGGCCATCTACGAGCAGTACTTC	TRBV5-6	TRBJ2-7	TRBD2	medium-sized	18
CASSYSTSGGYEQFF	TGTGCCAGCAGTTACTCGACTAGCGGGGGGTATGAGCAGTTCTTC	TRBV6-5	TRBJ2-1	TRBD2	.	15
CASSHSGGAYEQYF	TGCGCCAGCAGCCATAGCGGGGGGGCCTACGAGCAGTACTTC	TRBV5-1	TRBJ2-7	TRBD2	few	14
CASSHGQGDYGYTF	TGCGCCAGCAGTCATGGACAGGGAGACTATGGCTACACCTTC	TRBV4-3	TRBJ1-2	TRBD1	.	14
CASSSRGAWNEQFF	TGTGCCAGCAGTTCCCGGGGGGCATGGAATGAGCAGTTCTTC	TRBV6-5	TRBJ2-1	.	.	14
CASSEAGVIRRNTIYF	TGTGCCAGCAGTGAAGCGGGGGTTATCCGACGAAACACCATATATTTT	TRBV6-1	TRBJ1-3	.	.	16
CASSSGAGETQYF	TGCGCCAGCAGCTCGGGGGCCGGGGAGACCCAGTACTTC	TRBV5-1	TRBJ2-5	.	.	13
CASSPLVQRGTYEQYF	TGTGCCAGTAGTCCCTTGGTCCAGCGGGGGACCTACGAGCAGTACTTC	TRBV19	TRBJ2-7	TRBD2	.	16
CASSPQREGADTQYF	TGCGCCAGCAGCCCCCAGCGGGAGGGGGCAGATACGCAGTATTTT	TRBV5-1	TRBJ2-3	TRBD2	once	15
CASSEPGTGRRETQYF	TGTGCCAGCAGTGAGCCCGGGACAGGGAGGAGAGAGACCCAGTACTTC	TRBV25-1	TRBJ2-5	TRBD1	.	16
CSVEGLRDSLYGYTF	TGCAGCGTTGAAGGGCTCCGGGACAGCCTTTATGGCTACACCTTC	TRBV29-1	TRBJ1-2	TRBD1	.	15
CASSQDAASGLEQYF	TGCGCCAGCAGCCAAGATGCGGCATCGGGGCTCGAGCAGTACTTC	TRBV4-3	TRBJ2-7	.	few	15
CASSFVGANVLTF	TGTGCCAGCAGTTTTGTGGGGGCCAACGTCCTGACTTTC	TRBV27	TRBJ2-6	.	.	13
CATRLGGTGNTIYF	TGTGCCACCCGTCTCGGGGGCACTGGAAACACCATATATTTT	TRBV6-5	TRBJ1-3	.	.	14
CASSEPTSGGTVAKNIQYF	TGTGCCAGCAGTGAACCGACTAGCGGGGGGACCGTAGCCAAAAACATTCAGTACTTC	TRBV2	TRBJ2-4	TRBD2	once	19
CASSLRGGTVNTEAFF	TGTGCCAGCAGTTTAAGGGGCGGGACAGTGAACACTGAAGCTTTCTTT	TRBV27	TRBJ1-1	TRBD1	.	16
CASRGTDMNTEAFF	TGTGCCAGCAGGGGGACAGACATGAACACTGAAGCTTTCTTT	TRBV2	TRBJ1-1	TRBD1	.	14
CASSPVEPRRGPSTGELFF	TGTGCCAGCAGCCCGGTTGAGCCGCGGAGAGGCCCGAGCACCGGGGAGCTGTTTTTT	TRBV4-2	TRBJ2-2	.	few	19
CASNIQGPSSGNTIYF	TGTGCCAGCAATATACAGGGGCCAAGCTCTGGAAACACCATATATTTT	TRBV2	TRBJ1-3	TRBD1	.	16
CASSQDLKSLHF	TGTGCCAGCAGCCAAGATCTTAAGTCCCTCCACTTT	TRBV3-1/TRBV3-2	TRBJ1-6	.	.	12
CASSLGNQGVQPQHF	TGTGCCAGCAGCTTAGGGAATCAGGGAGTCCAGCCCCAGCATTTT	TRBV7-8	TRBJ1-5	.	.	15
CASSQGTWQQPQHF	TGTGCCAGCAGCCAAGGGACGTGGCAGCAGCCCCAGCATTTT	TRBV3-1/TRBV3-2	TRBJ1-5	.	.	14
CASSKGQSNQPQHF	TGTGCCAGCAGTAAGGGACAGAGTAATCAGCCCCAGCATTTT	TRBV6-2/TRBV6-3	TRBJ1-5	TRBD1	once	14
CASSPRGQGATGEQYF	TGTGCCAGCAGCCCTAGAGGACAGGGGGCCACTGGCGAGCAGTACTTC	TRBV7-9	TRBJ2-7	TRBD1	.	16
CASGISGQGSSPLHF	TGTGCCAGCGGAATCTCGGGACAGGGCAGTTCACCCCTCCACTTT	TRBV6-5	TRBJ1-6	TRBD1	once	15
CASSQMRNQPQHF	TGTGCCAGCAGTCAGATGCGCAATCAGCCCCAGCATTTT	TRBV12-3/TRBV12-4	TRBJ1-5	.	.	13
CASSSGTGGIYGYTF	TGTGCCAGCAGTTCCGGGACAGGGGGCATCTATGGCTACACCTTC	TRBV6-2/TRBV6-3	TRBJ1-2	TRBD1	.	15
CASSLWGTRGEQYF	TGTGCCAGCAGTTTATGGGGGACCCGTGGGGAGCAGTACTTC	TRBV28	TRBJ2-7	.	.	14
CASSSLGQIIANYGYTF	TGTGCCAGCAGCTCCCTCGGACAGATAATAGCTAATTATGGCTACACCTTC	TRBV6-2/TRBV6-3	TRBJ1-2	.	many	17
CASSLTPSGGANTQYF	TGTGCCAGCAGCTTAACACCTAGCGGGGGGGCAAATACGCAGTATTTT	TRBV7-2	TRBJ2-3	TRBD2	once	16
CASSLGVGGSPLHF	TGTGCCAGCAGCCTAGGGGTTGGAGGATCACCCCTCCACTTT	TRBV11-3	TRBJ1-6	.	few	14
CASSARLAGSSGANVLTF	TGTGCCAGCAGCGCCCGACTAGCGGGTTCCTCTGGGGCCAACGTCCTGACTTTC	TRBV7-2	TRBJ2-6	TRBD2	.	18
CASRFVGETQYF	TGTGCCAGCAGGTTCGTGGGGGAGACCCAGTACTTC	TRBV11-2	TRBJ2-5	.	.	12
CARVYGQHYGYTF	TGCGCCAGAGTCTACGGACAGCACTATGGCTACACCTTC	TRBV10-1	TRBJ1-2	.	.	13
CASSLGGGLNEQYF	TGTGCCAGCAGCTTGGGGGGGGGTTTGAACGAGCAGTACTTC	TRBV5-4	TRBJ2-7	TRBD2	once	14
CASSLVGMGPGTEAFF	TGCGCCAGCAGCTTGGTTGGGATGGGGCCGGGCACTGAAGCTTTCTTT	TRBV5-1	TRBJ1-1	.	.	16
CASREDSWNSPLHF	TGTGCCAGTAGAGAGGACAGTTGGAATTCACCCCTCCACTTT	TRBV19	TRBJ1-6	.	.	14
CASSPWETQYF	TGTGCCAGCAGTCCCTGGGAGACCCAGTACTTC	TRBV6-2/TRBV6-3	TRBJ2-5	.	.	11
CASRVSGGDRGEQYF	TGCGCCAGCAGGGTCTCCGGGGGCGATCGCGGCGAGCAGTACTTC	TRBV5-1	TRBJ2-7	.	.	15
CSVNEQGETQYF	TGCAGCGTCAACGAGCAGGGGGAGACCCAGTACTTC	TRBV29-1	TRBJ2-5	.	.	12
CASSPQSGRGQHGYTF	TGTGCCAGCAGCCCCCAGAGTGGCAGGGGGCAGCATGGCTACACCTTC	TRBV21-1	TRBJ1-2	.	.	16
CASSPGQVNTEAFF	TGCGCCAGCAGTCCTGGACAGGTGAACACTGAAGCTTTCTTT	TRBV5-1	TRBJ1-1	TRBD1	.	14
CASSPAGGPTNYGYTF	TGTGCCAGCAGCCCCGCGGGGGGTCCCACTAACTATGGCTACACCTTC	TRBV7-3	TRBJ1-2	.	.	16
CASSTATGGHYGYTF	TGTGCCAGTAGTACAGCGACAGGGGGGCACTATGGCTACACCTTC	TRBV19	TRBJ1-2	TRBD1	.	15
CSVDLSGAFF	TGCAGCGTTGATCTGTCTGGAGCTTTCTTT	TRBV29-1	TRBJ1-1	.	once	10
CASSQQGGNQPQHF	TGCGCCAGCAGCCAACAGGGGGGCAATCAGCCCCAGCATTTT	TRBV4-1	TRBJ1-5	TRBD1	.	14
CASSPGAGVADTQYF	TGTGCCAGCTCACCAGGAGCGGGAGTCGCAGATACGCAGTATTTT	TRBV18	TRBJ2-3	TRBD2	.	15
CASSFNEKLFF	TGTGCCAGCAGTTTTAATGAAAAACTGTTTTTT	TRBV6-6	TRBJ1-4	.	.	11
CASSTPGRGYEQYF	TGTGCCAGCAGCACCCCTGGGCGCGGATACGAGCAGTACTTC	TRBV7-2	TRBJ2-7	.	.	14
CARRSLQGSAEQFF	TGTGCCAGAAGATCCCTACAGGGATCGGCTGAGCAGTTCTTC	TRBV5-3	TRBJ2-1	.	.	14
CASSWEVANSPLHF	TGCGCCAGCAGCTGGGAAGTGGCTAATTCACCCCTCCACTTT	TRBV5-1	TRBJ1-6	.	.	14
CSVGQGDEQYF	TGCAGCGTTGGCCAGGGGGACGAGCAGTACTTC	TRBV29-1	TRBJ2-7	TRBD1	.	11
CASSPLEAGRNTIYF	TGTGCCAGCTCACCCTTGGAAGCAGGGAGAAACACCATATATTTT	TRBV18	TRBJ1-3	.	.	15